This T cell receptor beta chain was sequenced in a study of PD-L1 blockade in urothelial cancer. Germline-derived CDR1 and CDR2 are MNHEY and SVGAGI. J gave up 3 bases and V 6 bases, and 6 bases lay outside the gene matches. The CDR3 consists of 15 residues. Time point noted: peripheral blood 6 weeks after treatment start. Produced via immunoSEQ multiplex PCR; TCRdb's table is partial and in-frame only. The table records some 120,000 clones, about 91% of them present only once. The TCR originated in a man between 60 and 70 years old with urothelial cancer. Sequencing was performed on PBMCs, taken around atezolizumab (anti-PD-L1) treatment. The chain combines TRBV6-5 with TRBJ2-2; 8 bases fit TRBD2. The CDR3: CASRRGGLDTGELFF. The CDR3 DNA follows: TGTGCCAGCAGACGGGGGGGCCTGGACACCGGGGAGCTGTTTTTT.